This T cell receptor (beta chain) appears in the sequencing data of a study of response to subunit inactivated influenza vaccine. Via MiXCR, TCRdb re-called the RT-PCR reads, giving one row per CDR3 protein. The table includes some 540,000 distinct CDR3 sequences, under 30% detected once. Ten or more counts support this clonotype. These data were likewise used in another study, on T cells expressing NK-cell markers. That paper adds: Synthesis of TCR beta cDNA relied on 5'RACE template switching carrying UMIs. The study sequenced eight donors, seven HCMV-seropositive and one seronegative. Each of six donors carried dominant NKG2C+ clonotypes accounting for about 1.0-8% of CD8+ T cells. One observes that, in a handful of donors, these clonotypes were also the leading ones within the CD3+CD56-NKG2C+ fraction. There remained a lack of clarity about HCMV specificity of expanded NKG2C+ T cell clones.

The receptor comes from a man aged 45 to 65 who received an inactivated influenza vaccine. This specimen was CD4+ T cells sorted from PBMCs, taken 11 to 12 days after vaccination.

The DNA for the CDR3 is TGTGCCAGCAGTTCGCGGGTCGACGAGCAGTACTTC. Translation: CASSSRVDEQYF. The chain links TRBV12-3 or TRBV12-4 to TRBJ2-7, with a tentative D call TRBD2 (5 bases). This CDR3 comprises 12 residues. Deletions cut 4 bases from V and 5 bases from J, with 9 bases between.